The 3 T cell receptor beta chains presented below share a single source sample, sequenced in a study of blood T cell repertoires in COVID-19 (TCRdb year 2020). Library method: the immunoSEQ multiplex PCR assay. TCRdb limited this immuneACCESS table to in-frame rearrangements with V and J called. A share of clones is missing; checked studies link under half to unresolved V genes, and the rest is unexplained. In this sample the table shows about 280,000 clones, nearly 90% of which occur a single time. The top ten constitute just under 9.5% of the sample. The material sequenced was peripheral blood. The origin of the receptors is a man between 18 and 29 years old with active or convalescent COVID-19.

J is TRBJ2-5 and V is TRBV6-2 or TRBV6-3; 10 bases are a match to TRBD2. CDR1 and CDR2 from the germline V gene are MNHEY and SVGEGT. The CDR3 is 16 residues long. The V gene end was trimmed by 4 bases and the J gene end by 2 bases; junction bases not matched to a gene: 7. CDR3 sequence reads: CASSFSLAGIQETQYF. CDR3 nucleotide sequence: TGTGCCAGCAGTTTCTCACTAGCGGGGATTCAAGAGACCCAGTACTTC.

The gene calls are TRBV6-5 and TRBJ2-2; 7 nucleotides line up with TRBD1. This CDR3 is 13 amino acids long. V lost 6 bases to trimming and J lost 5 bases; unmatched junction nucleotides: 3. Germline CDR1 reads MNHEY; CDR2 reads SVGAGI. The CDR3 DNA reads as TGTGCCAGCAGGATGACAGGGACCGGGGAGCTGTTTTTT. Translation gives CASRMTGTGELFF.

J is TRBJ2-3 and V is TRBV19; TRBD1 matches at 11 bases. V lost 5 bases to trimming and J lost 4 bases; unmatched junction nucleotides: 8. Germline V gene data show CDR1 as LNHDA and CDR2 as SQIVND (reference sequence). The length of the CDR3 is 16 residues. CDR3 region: CASSGDRGTGSDTQYF. The CDR3 nucleotides read TGTGCCAGTAGTGGGGACAGGGGGACGGGCTCAGATACGCAGTATTTT. Using reference TRBV19 and TRBJ2-3 for the parts outside the CDR3, the full variable domain is DGGITQSPKYLFRKEGQNVTLSCEQNLNHDAMYWYRQDPGQGLRLIYYSQIVNDFQKGDIAEGYSVSREKKESFPLTVTSAQKNPTAFYLCASSGDRGTGSDTQYFGPGTRLTVL.